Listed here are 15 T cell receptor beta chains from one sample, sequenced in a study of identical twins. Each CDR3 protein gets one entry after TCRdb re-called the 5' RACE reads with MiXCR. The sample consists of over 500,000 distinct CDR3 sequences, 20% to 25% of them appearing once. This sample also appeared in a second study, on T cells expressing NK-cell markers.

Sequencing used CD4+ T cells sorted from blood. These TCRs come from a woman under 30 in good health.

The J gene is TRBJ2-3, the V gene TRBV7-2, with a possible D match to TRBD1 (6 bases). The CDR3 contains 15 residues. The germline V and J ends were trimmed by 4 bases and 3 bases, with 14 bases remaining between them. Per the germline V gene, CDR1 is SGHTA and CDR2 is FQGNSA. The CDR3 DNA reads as TGTGCCAGCAGCTGGCGGACAGCGCTGACAGATACGCAGTATTTT. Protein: CASSWRTALTDTQYF.

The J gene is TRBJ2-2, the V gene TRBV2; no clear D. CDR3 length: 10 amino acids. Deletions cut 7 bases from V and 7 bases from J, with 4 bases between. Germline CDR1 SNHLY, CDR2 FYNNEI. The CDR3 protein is CASIGGELFF. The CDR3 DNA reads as TGTGCCAGCATCGGCGGGGAGCTGTTTTTT.

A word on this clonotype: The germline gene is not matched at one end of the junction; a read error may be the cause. CDR3 sequence: CANSNEYEQYF. The CDR3 DNA is TGCGCCAACAGCAACGAATACGAGCAGTACTTC. The chain combines TRBV5-1 with TRBJ2-7; D unclear. This CDR3 is 11 amino acids long. CDR1 and CDR2 from the germline V gene are SGHRS and YFSETQ.

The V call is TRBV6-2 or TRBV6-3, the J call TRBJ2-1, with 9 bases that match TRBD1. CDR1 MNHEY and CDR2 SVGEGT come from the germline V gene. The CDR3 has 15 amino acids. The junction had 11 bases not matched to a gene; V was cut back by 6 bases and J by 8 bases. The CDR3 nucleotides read TGTGCCAGCAGCCATCTCGGGACAGGGTTAGATGAGCAGTTCTTC. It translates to CASSHLGTGLDEQFF.

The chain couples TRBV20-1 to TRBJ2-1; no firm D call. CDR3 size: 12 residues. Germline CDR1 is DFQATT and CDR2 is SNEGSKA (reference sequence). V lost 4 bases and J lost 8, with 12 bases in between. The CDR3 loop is CSAIRFDHEQFF. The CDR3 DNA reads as TGCAGTGCTATCCGGTTTGACCATGAGCAGTTCTTC.

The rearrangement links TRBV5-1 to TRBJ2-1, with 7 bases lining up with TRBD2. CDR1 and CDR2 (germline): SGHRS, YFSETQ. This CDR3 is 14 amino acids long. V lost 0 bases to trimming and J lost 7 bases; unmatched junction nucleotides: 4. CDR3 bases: TGCGCCAGCAGCTTGGAGGAGGGAGGGAATGAGCAGTTCTTC. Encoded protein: CASSLEEGGNEQFF.

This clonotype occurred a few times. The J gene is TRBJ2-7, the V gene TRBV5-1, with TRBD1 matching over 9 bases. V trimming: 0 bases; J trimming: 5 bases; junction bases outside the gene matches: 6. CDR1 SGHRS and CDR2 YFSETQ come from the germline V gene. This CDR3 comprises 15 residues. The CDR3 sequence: CASSLGGTGYHEQYF. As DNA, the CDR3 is TGCGCCAGCAGCTTGGGGGGGACAGGGTACCACGAGCAGTACTTC.

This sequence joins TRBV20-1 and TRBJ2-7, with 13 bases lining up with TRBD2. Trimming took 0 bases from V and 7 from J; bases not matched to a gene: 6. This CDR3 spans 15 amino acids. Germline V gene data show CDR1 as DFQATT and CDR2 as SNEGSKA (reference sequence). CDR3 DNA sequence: TGCAGTGCTAGAGAAGGACTAGCGGGAGTGAGGGAGCAGTACTTC. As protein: CSAREGLAGVREQYF.

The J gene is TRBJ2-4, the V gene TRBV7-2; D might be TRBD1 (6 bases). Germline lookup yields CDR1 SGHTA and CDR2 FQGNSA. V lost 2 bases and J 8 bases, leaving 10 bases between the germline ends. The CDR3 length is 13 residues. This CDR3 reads CASSLYRADIQYF. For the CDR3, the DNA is TGTGCCAGCAGCTTATACAGGGCGGACATTCAGTACTTC.

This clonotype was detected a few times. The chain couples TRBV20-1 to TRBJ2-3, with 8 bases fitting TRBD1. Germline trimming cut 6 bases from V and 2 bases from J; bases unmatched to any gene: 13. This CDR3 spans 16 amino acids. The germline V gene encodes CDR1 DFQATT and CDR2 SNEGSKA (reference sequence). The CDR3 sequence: CSAGDRITSNTDTQYF. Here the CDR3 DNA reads TGCAGTGCCGGGGACAGGATTACTTCAAACACAGATACGCAGTATTTT.

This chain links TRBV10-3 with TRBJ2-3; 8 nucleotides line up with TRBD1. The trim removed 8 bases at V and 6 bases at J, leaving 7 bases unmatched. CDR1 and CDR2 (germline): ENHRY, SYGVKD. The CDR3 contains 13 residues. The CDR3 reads CAIGAGGRDTQYF. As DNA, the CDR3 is TGTGCCATCGGGGCAGGGGGCAGGGATACGCAGTATTTT.

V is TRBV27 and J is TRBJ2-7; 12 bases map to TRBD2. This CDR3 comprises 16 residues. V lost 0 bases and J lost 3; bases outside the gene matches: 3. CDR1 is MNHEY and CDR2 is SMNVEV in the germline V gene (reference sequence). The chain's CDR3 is CASSLSRTSGIYEQYF. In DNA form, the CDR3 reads TGTGCCAGCAGTTTATCTCGGACTAGCGGGATCTACGAGCAGTACTTC.

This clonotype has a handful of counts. The CDR3 is CASSLFGRVDYGYTF. The CDR3 DNA reads TGCGCCAGCAGCTTGTTTGGGCGCGTGGACTATGGCTACACCTTC. V gene TRBV5-1 combines with J gene TRBJ1-2; no firm D call. Trimming removed 1 base at V and 3 bases at J, with 13 bases between. The CDR3 sequence is 15 residues long. Per the germline V gene, CDR1 is SGHRS and CDR2 is YFSETQ.

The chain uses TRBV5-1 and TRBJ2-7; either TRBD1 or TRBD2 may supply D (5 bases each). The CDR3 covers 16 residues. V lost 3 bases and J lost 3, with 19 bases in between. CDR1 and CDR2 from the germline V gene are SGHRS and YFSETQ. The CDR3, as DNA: TGCGCCAGCAGCTCGGGAACTTTCGGGACGATCTACGAGCAGTACTTC. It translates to CASSSGTFGTIYEQYF.

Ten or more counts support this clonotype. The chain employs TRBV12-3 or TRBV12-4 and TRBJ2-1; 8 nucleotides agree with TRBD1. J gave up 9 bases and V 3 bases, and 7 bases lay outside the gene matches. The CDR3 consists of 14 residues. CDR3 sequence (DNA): TGTGCCAGCAGTTTCGGGCAGGGGGCGACTGAGCAGTTCTTC. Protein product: CASSFGQGATEQFF.